These 2 T cell receptor beta chains were all obtained from the same sample, sequenced in a study of OX40 agonist ivuxolimab in advanced cancers. Assay used: immunoSEQ multiplex PCR; TCRdb lists only in-frame clones, some missing. The sample records some 7,000 clones, around 86% being singletons. Here the sequenced sample was CD4+ or CD8+ T cells sorted from blood, taken in a trial of the OX40 agonist ivuxolimab. These receptors were obtained from an adult with an advanced solid tumor such as melanoma, head and neck, liver or kidney cancer.

The chain joins TRBV2 to TRBJ2-1, with TRBD1 as a possible D gene (6 bases). V dropped 8 bases and J dropped 8 bases, with 10 bases sitting between them. This CDR3 region has 11 residues. Per germline, CDR1 SNHLY and CDR2 FYNNEI. The CDR3 region has the DNA TGTGCCAGCCTTAGGGGGTATGAGCAGTTCTTC. It codes for CASLRGYEQFF.

This sequence joins TRBV7-3 and TRBJ2-7, with 9 nucleotides matching TRBD1. CDR1 and CDR2 from the germline V gene are SGHTA and FQGTGA. V lost 5 bases, J lost 3 bases, and 5 bases stayed unmatched. The CDR3 spans 14 residues. CDR3 sequence (DNA): TGTGCCAGCAGCCTCGGGACAGGGAGCTACGAGCAGTACTTC. Protein sequence: CASSLGTGSYEQYF.